These T cell receptor beta chains were read from a single sample in a study of T-cell memory formation after mild COVID-19. TCRdb fed the 5' RACE reads into MiXCR, producing one record per CDR3 protein. This table has about 130,000 distinct CDR3 sequences, roughly 15% appearing once. The sample taken for sequencing was PBMCs or a T cell subset sorted from them (not recorded which). These receptors were collected from an adult woman who had mild COVID-19 (a few samples of this study predate the infection). Cell type and time point are not known. The CDR3 runs from the conserved cysteine through the conserved F or W. A D gene is named only where the DNA matches it firmly. Some rows have no size entry. The others give once, few or many, or a class for an expanded clone.

>12|many|TRBV5-1|TRBJ2-7|.
TGCGCCAGCAGCCCGGGGAACTACGAGCAGTACTTC
CASSPGNYEQYF
>16|few|TRBV27|TRBJ2-1|TRBD2
TGTGCCAGCAGTTCTCCGGGACTAGAACCCCACAATGAGCAGTTCTTC
CASSSPGLEPHNEQFF
>12|few|TRBV5-6|TRBJ2-6|.
TGTGCCAGCTGCTCTGGGGCCAACGTCCTGACTTTC
CASCSGANVLTF
>15|.|TRBV9|TRBJ2-3|.
TGTGCCAGCAGCGGCAGGACACAGCGCACAGATACGCAGTATTTT
CASSGRTQRTDTQYF
>15|many|TRBV4-1|TRBJ2-7|TRBD1
TGCGCCAGCAGCCCTGGGGTAGCAGGGGGCTACGAGCAGTACTTC
CASSPGVAGGYEQYF
>15|.|TRBV5-1|TRBJ1-5|.
TGCGCCAGTATCCGGGACAATCGGCGGCATCAGCCCCAGCATTTT
CASIRDNRRHQPQHF
>14|.|TRBV6-5|TRBJ1-4|TRBD1
TGTGCCAGCAGTCTTACAGGGGTGCGCGAAAAACTGTTTTTT
CASSLTGVREKLFF
>15|.|TRBV12-3/TRBV12-4|TRBJ1-2|.
TGTGCCAGCAGTTTGCATCAGGGCAGGAACTATGGCTACACCTTC
CASSLHQGRNYGYTF
>14|few|TRBV2|TRBJ2-7|.
TGTGCCAGCACCCCGGAGGCTGGGATCTACGAGCAGTACTTC
CASTPEAGIYEQYF
>14|.|TRBV19|TRBJ1-6|.
TGTGCCAGCAGGGAGACAACCTATAATTCACCCCTCCACTTT
CASRETTYNSPLHF
>14|.|TRBV19|TRBJ2-4|.
TGTGCCAGTAGTCCGCTTACAGCCAGTAACATTCAGTACTTC
CASSPLTASNIQYF
>14|many|TRBV6-5|TRBJ2-1|TRBD1
TGTGCCACTGCGGACAGGGGCGACTACAATGAGCAGTTCTTC
CATADRGDYNEQFF
>15|few|TRBV18|TRBJ2-7|TRBD2
TGTGCCAGCTCGCAAGACAGAACGGGAGGCTACGAGCAGTACTTC
CASSQDRTGGYEQYF
>17|few|TRBV9|TRBJ2-5|TRBD2
TGTGCCAGCAGCGTAGGAGGTAGCGGGAGGTTACAAGAGACCCAGTACTTC
CASSVGGSGRLQETQYF
>14|.|TRBV12-3/TRBV12-4|TRBJ2-5|.
TGTGCCAGCAGTTTCGGCCATACGAAAGAGACCCAGTACTTC
CASSFGHTKETQYF
>16|.|TRBV13|TRBJ2-3|TRBD2
TGTGCCAGCAGGGGCCGGACTAGCGGGGGCTTTTATACGCAGTATTTT
CASRGRTSGGFYTQYF
>15|.|TRBV6-1|TRBJ2-7|TRBD2
TGTGCCAGCAGTGAAGCTCCGTCTAGCGGGGTCGAGCAGTACTTC
CASSEAPSSGVEQYF
>13|few|TRBV6-5|TRBJ1-2|TRBD1
TGTGCCAGCAGTTATAGGGGGCAGGAAGGCTACACCTTC
CASSYRGQEGYTF
>15|.|TRBV29-1|TRBJ2-7|TRBD2
TGCAGCGCCGCCCTAGCGGGAGGGCCGGCCGGTGAGCAGTACTTC
CSAALAGGPAGEQYF
>14|.|TRBV7-6|TRBJ2-7|.
TGTGCCAGCAGCTTAGGGGGGAGATCCTACGAGCAGTACTTC
CASSLGGRSYEQYF
>13|many|TRBV5-1|TRBJ2-7|.
TGCGCCAGCAGCGTAACTAGCTCCTACGAGCAGTACTTC
CASSVTSSYEQYF
>11|many|TRBV7-6|TRBJ2-5|.
TGTGCCAGCAGCTTACAAGAGACCCAGTACTTC
CASSLQETQYF
>13|.|TRBV29-1|TRBJ1-1|.
TGCAGCGTTGAAGGGGGAGAGAACACTGAAGCTTTCTTT
CSVEGGENTEAFF
>14|few|TRBV7-3|TRBJ2-3|.
TGTGCCAGCAGCTTGACTATTAGCACAGATACGCAGTATTTT
CASSLTISTDTQYF
>19|.|TRBV19|TRBJ2-1|.
TGTGCCAGTAGTAATCCAGGGGGTGGTGGGTTAGCGGAAAACAATGAGCAGTTCTTC
CASSNPGGGGLAENNEQFF
>13|.|TRBV12-3/TRBV12-4|TRBJ2-5|TRBD1
TGTGCCAGCAGACTCCGGGACAGAGAGACCCAGTACTTC
CASRLRDRETQYF
>19|once|TRBV5-5|TRBJ2-1|TRBD2
TGTGCCAGCAGCTCCTTAGACGGGCTAGCGGGGGGTCTCTACAATGAGCAGTTCTTC
CASSSLDGLAGGLYNEQFF
>18|few|TRBV4-3|TRBJ2-3|TRBD2
TGCGCCAGCAGCCAAGTCGCTAGTGGGAGGGTCGGCACAGATACGCAGTATTTT
CASSQVASGRVGTDTQYF
>19|.|TRBV5-5|TRBJ1-3|TRBD1
TGTGCCAGCAGCTTTTTAGGCTCCGGGACAGGGGTCTCTGGAAACACCATATATTTT
CASSFLGSGTGVSGNTIYF
>14|.|TRBV5-4|TRBJ2-1|.
TGTGCCAGCAGCTACCCAGGCAGTTACAATGAGCAGTTCTTC
CASSYPGSYNEQFF